These 11 T cell receptor beta chains came from one sample sequenced in a study of regulatory T cells in long-lasting Graves disease. Time point: persistent/refractory GD, antithyroid drugs over 5 years with positive TRAb. Isolated PBMC RNA provided the starting material for the TCR library. The authors built TCR beta libraries using iRepertoire HTBI primers and Arm-PCR of CDR3 regions. From the multiplex PCR reads, TCRdb called clonotypes with MiXCR, one entry per CDR3 protein. The table lists about 660,000 distinct CDR3 sequences, about 30% of them singletons. This specimen consisted of peripheral blood mononuclear cells (PBMCs), obtained when the disease was refractory, from a patient treated with antithyroid drugs. The origin of the receptors is a female donor with Graves disease.

V is TRBV20-1 and J is TRBJ2-4; D unresolved. Trimming removed 3 bases from V and 0 bases from J, with 15 bases in between. The germline CDR1 and CDR2 sequences are DFQATT and SNEGSKA (reference sequence). The CDR3 contains 16 residues. The CDR3 sequence: CSARSPVQVAKNIQYF. The DNA for the CDR3 is TGCAGTGCTAGGTCCCCCGTACAAGTAGCCAAAAACATTCAGTACTTC.

Details on this clonotype: Mismatch with germline at one junction end may stem from a read error. The V call is TRBV6-1, the J call TRBJ2-2; D possibly uses TRBD1 or TRBD2 (6 bases each). The CDR3 totals 15 residues. Germline loops: CDR1 MNHNS, CDR2 SASEGT. The CDR3: CASTLQGSGFGGLFF. CDR3 nucleotides: TGTGCCAGCACTTTACAGGGTAGCGGTTTCGGGGGGCTGTTTTTT.

This sequence joins TRBV29-1 and TRBJ1-2; 7 nucleotides line up with TRBD1. The V and J ends lost 1 base and 2 bases, in that order; junction bases with no gene match: 1. The CDR3 totals 13 residues. Looked up from germline, CDR1 is SQVTM and CDR2 is ANQGSEA. CDR3 in amino acids: CSVEGGQNYGYTF. The CDR3 nucleotides read TGCAGCGTTGAAGGGGGACAGAACTATGGCTACACCTTC.

This clonotype has more than one count but fewer than ten. The J gene is TRBJ2-5, the V gene TRBV5-1, with TRBD2 matching 8 bases. The V segment lost 5 bases and the J segment 4 bases; nucleotides outside the gene matches: 7. CDR1 is SGHRS and CDR2 is YFSETQ in the germline V gene. The CDR3 runs to 14 residues. The CDR3 here is CASRPSGRGETQYF. CDR3 DNA sequence: TGCGCCAGCAGACCCAGCGGGAGAGGAGAGACCCAGTACTTC.

This clonotype was seen more than once but under ten times. The chain joins TRBV7-9 to TRBJ1-4; D remains ambiguous. V shed 5 bases and J shed 7 bases, with 17 bases lying between them. CDR1 is SEHNR and CDR2 is FQNEAQ in the germline V gene (reference sequence). The CDR3 has 15 amino acids. The CDR3 region has the DNA TGTGCCAGCAGCAGTCGAAGCGGGGTTATTGAAAAACTGTTTTTT. Translating gives CASSSRSGVIEKLFF.

This clonotype was seen a handful of times. The chain links TRBV19 to TRBJ1-2, with TRBD1 matching 9 bases. CDR3 length: 15 residues. Germline CDR1 reads LNHDA; CDR2 reads SQIVND (reference sequence). V was clipped by 3 bases and J by 3 bases; unmatched bases: 5. In nucleotides, the CDR3 is TGTGCCAGTAGTATTGGGACAGGGTTTGACTATGGCTACACCTTC. It yields the protein CASSIGTGFDYGYTF. Based on the CDR3 plus reference TRBV19 and TRBJ1-2, the full variable domain is DGGITQSPKYLFRKEGQNVTLSCEQNLNHDAMYWYRQDPGQGLRLIYYSQIVNDFQKGDIAEGYSVSREKKESFPLTVTSAQKNPTAFYLCASSIGTGFDYGYTFGSGTRLTVV.

This clonotype was observed many times. The chain combines TRBV3-1 with TRBJ1-4; 7 bases line up with TRBD1. The CDR3 contains 12 residues. CDR1 and CDR2 (germline): LGHDT, YNNKEL (reference sequence). After removal of 7 bases from V and 4 bases from J, the junction contained 0 bases not matched to a gene. The CDR3 protein is CASTGGNEKLFF. CDR3 bases: TGTGCCAGCACAGGGGGTAATGAAAAACTGTTTTTT.

The chain uses TRBV9 and TRBJ1-5, with 7 bases aligning to TRBD1. This CDR3 region has 14 residues. V lost 3 bases and J lost 4; bases outside the gene matches: 4. Germline V gives CDR1 SGDLS, CDR2 YYNGEE. The CDR3 region is CASSGSQGNQPQHF. CDR3 nucleotide sequence: TGTGCCAGCAGCGGCTCACAGGGGAATCAGCCCCAGCATTTT.

This clonotype appeared a few times. The gene calls are TRBV20-1 and TRBJ2-7; D is perhaps TRBD1 (6 bases). Germline lookup yields CDR1 DFQATT and CDR2 SNEGSKA (reference sequence). The CDR3 consists of 14 residues. Trimming removed 4 bases at V and 2 bases at J, with 15 bases between. The CDR3 DNA is TGCAGTGCTATCAAACGGACAGACGCCTACGAGCAGTACTTC. It codes for CSAIKRTDAYEQYF.

CDR3 residues: CASSENVVRLNYGYTF. The CDR3 DNA reads TGTGCCAGCAGTGAAAATGTCGTGCGGTTGAACTATGGCTACACCTTC. The chain employs TRBV6-1 and TRBJ1-2; no firm D call. Germline V lookup: CDR1 MNHNS, CDR2 SASEGT. This CDR3 contains 16 residues. V was shortened by 2 bases and J by 2 bases, with 15 bases between the two germline ends.

Note on this clonotype: Compared with germline, one end of the junction differs, possibly owing to a read error. The chain combines TRBV24-1 with TRBJ2-2, with 8 bases identical to TRBD2. The germline V gene has CDR1 KGHDR and CDR2 SFDVKD. The CDR3 length is 15 residues. This CDR3 reads CASGRAAGYSGELLF. The CDR3 DNA reads TGTGCCAGCGGTCGGGCAGCGGGATATAGCGGGGAGCTGCTTTTT.